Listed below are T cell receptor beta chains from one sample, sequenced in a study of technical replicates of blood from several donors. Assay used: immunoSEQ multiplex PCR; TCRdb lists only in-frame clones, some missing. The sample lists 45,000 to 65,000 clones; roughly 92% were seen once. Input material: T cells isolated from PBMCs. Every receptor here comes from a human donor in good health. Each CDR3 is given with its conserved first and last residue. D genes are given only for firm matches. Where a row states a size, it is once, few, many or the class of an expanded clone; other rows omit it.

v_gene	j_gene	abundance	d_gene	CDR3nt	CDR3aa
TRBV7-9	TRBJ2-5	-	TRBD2	TGTGCCAGCAGCTCACTAGCGGGAGGGCCCGAGACCCAGTACTTC	CASSSLAGGPETQYF
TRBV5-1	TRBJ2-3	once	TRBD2	TGCGCCAGCAGCCCATCACGGGTGCTAGCGGGACGCACAGATACGCAGTATTTT	CASSPSRVLAGRTDTQYF
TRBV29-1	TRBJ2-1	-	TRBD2	TGCAGCGTTGAAGGGTTTCTAGCGGGACCCTCCTACAATGAGCAGTTCTTC	CSVEGFLAGPSYNEQFF
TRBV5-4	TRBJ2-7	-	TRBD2	TGTGCCAGCAGCAGAACTCCCTATAGGACTAGCGGGAGCTACGAGCAGTACTTC	CASSRTPYRTSGSYEQYF
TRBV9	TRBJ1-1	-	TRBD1	TGTGCCAGCAGTCCCCAGGGGGACACTGAAGCTTTCTTT	CASSPQGDTEAFF
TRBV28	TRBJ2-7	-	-	TGTGCCAGCAGTGGAGGGGTTGCCGAGCAGTACTTC	CASSGGVAEQYF
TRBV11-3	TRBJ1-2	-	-	TGTGCCAGCAGCTTAGGAACAGGCGAACGGGGCTACACCTTC	CASSLGTGERGYTF
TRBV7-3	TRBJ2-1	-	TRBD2	TGTGCCAGCAGCCTCACTAGCGGGGTCTACAATGAGCAGTTCTTC	CASSLTSGVYNEQFF
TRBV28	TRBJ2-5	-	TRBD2	TGTGCCAGCAGCCGGAGTCTAGCGGGAGTACAAGAGACCCAGTACTTC	CASSRSLAGVQETQYF
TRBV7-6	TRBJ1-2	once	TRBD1	TGTGCCAGCAGCTATCGGACAGGCTATGGCTACACCTTC	CASSYRTGYGYTF
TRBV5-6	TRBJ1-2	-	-	TGTGCCAGCAGCGTGGTTAATAACTATGGCTACACCTTC	CASSVVNNYGYTF
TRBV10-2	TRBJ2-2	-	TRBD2	TGCGCCAGCAGGGAAGCGGGAGGGAAAAACACCGGGGAGCTGTTTTTT	CASREAGGKNTGELFF
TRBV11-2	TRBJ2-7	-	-	TGTGCCAGCAGCCCGGAGGTTGGAGAGCAGTACTTC	CASSPEVGEQYF
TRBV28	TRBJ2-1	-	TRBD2	TGTGCCAGCAGTCGCGGACTAGCGGGAGGACCCCCCCAGTTCTTC	CASSRGLAGGPPQFF
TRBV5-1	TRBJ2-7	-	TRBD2	TGCGCCAGCAGCTTGGATTCAGCGGGAGTCTACGAGCAGTACTTC	CASSLDSAGVYEQYF
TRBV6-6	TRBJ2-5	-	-	TGTGCCAGCAGTCCCCCGGGGACACATCAAGAGACCCAGTACTTC	CASSPPGTHQETQYF
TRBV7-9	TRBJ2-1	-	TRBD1	TGTGCCAGCAGCTTTCAGGGGGCGGAGCAGTTCTTC	CASSFQGAEQFF
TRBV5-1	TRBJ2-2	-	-	TGCGCCAGCAGCCCCCCTGGAGGGGACACCGGGGAGCTGTTTTTT	CASSPPGGDTGELFF
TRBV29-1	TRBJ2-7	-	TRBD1	TGCAGCGCCGCCGGGACAGAGAATTACGAGCAGTACTTC	CSAAGTENYEQYF
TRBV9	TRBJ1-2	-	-	TGTGCCAGCAGCGGCCCAGGGGCTAACTATGGCTACACCTTC	CASSGPGANYGYTF
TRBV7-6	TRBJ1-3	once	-	TGTGCCAGCAGCGGCAGAATTTCTGGAAACACCATATATTTT	CASSGRISGNTIYF
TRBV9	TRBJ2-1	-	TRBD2	TGTGCCAGCAGCGACACCCTAGCGGTGGCCCCCAACAATGAGCAGTTCTTC	CASSDTLAVAPNNEQFF
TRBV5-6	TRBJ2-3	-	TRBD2	TGTGCCAGCAGCTTGAGAACTAGCGGGGCCCCCACAGATACGCAGTATTTT	CASSLRTSGAPTDTQYF
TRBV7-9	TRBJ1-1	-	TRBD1	TGTGCCAGCAGCTTAACTCTCTATACAGGGGGCAGGGTCGGGACTGAAGCTTTCTTT	CASSLTLYTGGRVGTEAFF
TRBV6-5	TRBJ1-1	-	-	TGTGCCAGCAGTTACGAGCCAGGTAACATGAACACTGAAGCTTTCTTT	CASSYEPGNMNTEAFF
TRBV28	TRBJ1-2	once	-	TGTGCCAGCAACCTAGGAGGGACTGGCTACACCTTC	CASNLGGTGYTF
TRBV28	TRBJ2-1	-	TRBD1	TGTGCCAGCAGTCTGGGACAGGGTGAGGTCCGCTCCTACAATGAGCAGTTCTTC	CASSLGQGEVRSYNEQFF
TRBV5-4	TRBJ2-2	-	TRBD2	TGTGCCAGCACCCGCCGGGGGGGGGTTGTCGGGGAGCTGTTTTTT	CASTRRGGVVGELFF
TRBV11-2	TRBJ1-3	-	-	TGTGCCAGCAGCTCCCCGGGGGGGCTCGGAAACACCATATATTTT	CASSSPGGLGNTIYF
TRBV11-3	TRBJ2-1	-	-	TGTGCCAGTCACCCTGACGTGGGCATCCCCTACAATGAGCAGTTCTTC	CASHPDVGIPYNEQFF
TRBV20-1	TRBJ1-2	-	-	TGCAGTGTTCTACTTGGTGGCTACACCTTC	CSVLLGGYTF
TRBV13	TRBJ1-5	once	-	TGTGCCAGCAGCCCCGGCAGGGTCCAGCCCCAGCATTTT	CASSPGRVQPQHF
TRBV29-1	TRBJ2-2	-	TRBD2	TGCAGCGCCGGGAGGGCTTATTCCGGGTCAGCGACCGGGGAGCTGTTTTTT	CSAGRAYSGSATGELFF
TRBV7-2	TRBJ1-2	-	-	TGTGCCAGCAGCACCCGGGACACCTATGGCTACACCTTC	CASSTRDTYGYTF
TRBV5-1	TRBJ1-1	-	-	TGCGCCAGCAGCTTGGTTCCCAGGGGCAACACTGAAGCTTTCTTT	CASSLVPRGNTEAFF
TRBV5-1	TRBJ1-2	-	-	TGCGCCAGCAGCTTGGGGAATGGAGCGCAGGGCAGTGGCTACACCTTC	CASSLGNGAQGSGYTF
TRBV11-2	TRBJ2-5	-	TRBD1	TGTGCCAGCAGCTTAGGACAGGGCACCCAAGAGACCCAGTACTTC	CASSLGQGTQETQYF
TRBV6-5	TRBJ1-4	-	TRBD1	TGTGCCAGCAGGAGGACAGGGGATGCTGAAAAACTGTTTTTT	CASRRTGDAEKLFF
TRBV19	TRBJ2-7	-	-	TGTGCCAGTAGTAGAGCGGAGGTCTACGAGCAGTACTTC	CASSRAEVYEQYF
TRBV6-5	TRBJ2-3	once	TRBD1	TGTGCCAGCAGTCGACAGGGGGCTAGCACAGATACGCAGTATTTT	CASSRQGASTDTQYF
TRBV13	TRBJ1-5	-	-	TGTGCCAGCAGCCCATGTACAGGGTGGAATAGCAATCAGCCCCAGCATTTT	CASSPCTGWNSNQPQHF
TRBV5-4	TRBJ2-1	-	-	TGTGCCAGCAGCTGGGAAGCGGTTACCTACAATGAGCAGTTCTTC	CASSWEAVTYNEQFF
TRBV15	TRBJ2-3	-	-	TGTGCCACCAGCAGGGCAGACAGCCCCACAGATACGCAGTATTTT	CATSRADSPTDTQYF
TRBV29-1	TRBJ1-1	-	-	TGCAGCGGGTTCCATCGGGGGAACACTGAAGCTTTCTTT	CSGFHRGNTEAFF
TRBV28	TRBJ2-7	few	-	TGTGCCAGCAGTATGGGGGGACGGGTCTACGAGCAGTACTTC	CASSMGGRVYEQYF
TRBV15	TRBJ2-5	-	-	TGTGCCACCAGCAGAGATAACGGGGGTCAAGAGACCCAGTACTTC	CATSRDNGGQETQYF
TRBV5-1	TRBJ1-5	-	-	TGCGCCAGCAGCTTGGGGTCCGGCGGGGTCTGGGGCAATCAGCCCCAGCATTTT	CASSLGSGGVWGNQPQHF
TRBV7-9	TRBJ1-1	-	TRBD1	TGTGCCAGCAGCTTAGAGAAAATCGGCAGGGGGCGGGCAGGCACTGAAGCTTTCTTT	CASSLEKIGRGRAGTEAFF
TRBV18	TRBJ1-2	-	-	TGTGCCAGCTCACCGTCCAGGGGCGCTGGCTACACCTTC	CASSPSRGAGYTF
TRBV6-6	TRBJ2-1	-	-	TGTGCCAGCGGGGATGGACTCCCTTCTTACAATGAGCAGTTCTTC	CASGDGLPSYNEQFF
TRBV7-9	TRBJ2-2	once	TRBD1	TGTGCCAGCAGCTTTGGACAGGGAGTAGGCACCGGGGAGCTGTTTTTT	CASSFGQGVGTGELFF
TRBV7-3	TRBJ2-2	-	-	TGTGCCAGCCGGCGGCGTGTAGGCACCGGGGAGCTGTTTTTT	CASRRRVGTGELFF
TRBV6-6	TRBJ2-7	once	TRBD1	TGTGCCAGCAGTTCGCCCGGGACAGGATCCTTCGAGCAGTACTTC	CASSSPGTGSFEQYF
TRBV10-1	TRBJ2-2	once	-	TGCGCCAGCAAGGAGACAGACCTCGACAACACCGGGGAGCTGTTTTTT	CASKETDLDNTGELFF
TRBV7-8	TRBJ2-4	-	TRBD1	TGTGCCAGCAGTTACCGGGACAGGGAGAGGGACATTCAGTACTTC	CASSYRDRERDIQYF
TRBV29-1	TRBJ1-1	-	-	TGCAGCGTTTGCCTACAGGGCACTGAAGCTTTCTTT	CSVCLQGTEAFF
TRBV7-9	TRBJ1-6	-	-	TGTGCCAGCAGCTTAGCGTATCACGGTGTAACCCTCCACTTT	CASSLAYHGVTLHF
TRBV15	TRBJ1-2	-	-	TGTGCCACCAGCAGCACGGGACACTCCCCCAACTATGGCTACACCTTC	CATSSTGHSPNYGYTF
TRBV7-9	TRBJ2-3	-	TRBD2	TGTGCCAGCAGCTACGGGGGGGCTAATACAGATACGCAGTATTTT	CASSYGGANTDTQYF